This T cell receptor beta chain was identified during a study of tumor-infiltrating lymphocytes in primary liver carcinoma. About the study: Through surgical resection, the patients' primary liver carcinoma was treated.

Researchers drew blood RNA from unsorted whole blood and extracted germline DNA as well. This clonotype occurred once. Germline is not matched at one junction end, which may reflect a read error. Starting from 400 to 500 ng of total RNA, TCR beta cDNA was produced with a primer in the constant region. ARM-PCR was slightly modified, and three nested multiplex PCR rounds with it gave rise to the TCR beta libraries. TCRdb used MiXCR to reprocess the multiplex PCR reads, holding one entry per CDR3 protein. Here the sample spans about 320,000 distinct CDR3 sequences, 65% being singletons. The TCR sequence derives from a man in his forties with primary liver carcinoma and hepatitis B virus infection. Material for sequencing was peripheral blood.

The CDR3 spells CTSSLDRAATGELFF. The CDR3 region has the DNA TGTACCAGCAGCCTGGACAGGGCCGCCACCGGGGAGCTGTTTTTC. V is TRBV11-2 and J is TRBJ2-2; 8 nucleotides agree with TRBD1. There are 15 residues in the CDR3. CDR1 and CDR2 (germline): SGHAT, FQNNGV. The variable domain in full, with the rest retrieved from reference TRBV11-2 and TRBJ2-2, is EAGVAQSPRYKIIEKRQSVAFWCNPISGHATLYWYQQILGQGPKLLIQFQNNGVVDDSQLPKDRFSAERLKGVDSTLKIQPAKLEDSAVYLCTSSLDRAATGELFFGEGSRLTVL.